This T cell receptor beta chain was recorded in a study of T cell clonality in common variable immunodeficiency (dated by TCRdb to about 2015). For sequencing input, CVID and control samples contributed equivalent amounts of genomic DNA. For every sample, a 60 bp segment covering the rearranged TCRbeta CDR3 region was amplified and then sequenced. The immunoSEQ assay, a bias-corrected multiplex PCR combined with high-throughput sequencing, was used to amplify TCRbeta. Regarding the original processing steps: Every unique nucleotide sequence counted as a clone and was annotated with V, D and J genes, copy number and frequency. Sequences were labeled productive if in frame, and non-productive if out of frame or containing stop codons. Clonality was calculated from Shannon's entropy as previously described. The predicted amino acid sequences of productive clones were used to derive the mean CDR3 Kyte-Doolittle hydropathy. The R hclust function was used to hierarchically cluster scaled V gene usage with Manhattan distance and complete linkage. To assess clone sharing by CDR3 amino acid sequence, 12 repertoires per group were resampled over 100 rounds. The repertoires were searched for around 72 published EBV-specific and 245 published CMV-specific TCRbeta sequences. Analysis left out a couple of CVID samples that produced under 10,000 sequences, so some 45 CVID repertoires remained. Sourced from immuneACCESS, this table was stored by TCRdb with only in-frame sequences that have V and J called. A share of the clones is absent; for the studies checked, an unresolved V gene accounts for under half, and the remainder has no known explanation. Clone size and V and J calls were adopted from that table, with D and trimming inferred from the DNA. The table shows 25,000 to 30,000 clones here, with no singletons. The top ten constitute 29% of the sample.

CDR1 and CDR2 were assigned from the germline V gene as MRHNA and SNTAGT. V is pared back by 6 bases and J by 4 bases, with 17 bases lying between the germline termini. The CDR3, from cysteine to phenylalanine, totals 15 residues. The DNA has 36 bases, all within the CDR3, and is read from base 1. Study-wide findings and limitations: Fewer TCRbeta clones were shared among CVID subjects than among healthy controls (p < 0.0001). Although equal DNA input was used, an average of about 83,000 unique sequences per sample was obtained for controls, compared with some 30,000 for CVID samples. Patient heterogeneity within the CVID cohort put limits on correlating repertoire features with clinical complications. Fewer deletions and N-nucleotide insertions were reportedly observed in CVID TCRbeta sequences, and highly modified clones with 13 or more V deletions were reportedly absent from CVID TCRbeta sequences. According to the authors, figuring out what caused the increased clonality in CVID would require sequencing the repertoires of T cell subpopulations. Increased TCRbeta clonality was found in CVID subjects compared with healthy controls (t-test p = 0.018), with the increase being most characteristic of about a third of subjects.

CVID was diagnosed by standard criteria: serum IgG, IgA and/or IgM reduced below normal range, plus specific antibody deficiency. There were some 42 subjects in the CVID group (roughly 30 male and roughly 15 female), ranging in age from roughly 9 to 65 years, with a mean age of 40. Both CVID patients and healthy controls were predominantly of Caucasian heritage. Replacement immunoglobulin therapy had been administered to all CVID subjects for at least one year at the time of study participation. No CVID subject was ill or taking immunomodulatory or immunosuppressive medication when blood was collected. Heparinized peripheral whole blood samples of roughly 5 to 9 ml were obtained from each donor. Genomic DNA from adults with common variable immune deficiency (CVID) and from healthy adult controls was used to sequence TCRbeta CDR3 repertoires. Diluted blood was density-centrifuged over Hypaque 1077 or Ficoll-Paque to isolate peripheral blood mononuclear cells. Genomic DNA was extracted from unsorted mononuclear cells by Qiagen column purification or by a centrifugation-based method.

This clone has just a few counts. The target of this receptor is not known. The read terminates 3 residues before the CDR3 end, so the remaining end is supplied by the germline J gene. Material: peripheral blood mononuclear cells. The TCR originated in a human donor with common variable immunodeficiency. The sequence joins TRBV6-4 to TRBJ2-3, and the D gene may be TRBD1, 8 bases matching. The CDR3 loop reads CASSPTGEGADTQYF. The sequenced part of the CDR3 DNA is TGTGCCAGCAGCCCGACAGGGGAGGGGGCAGATACG.